Listed below are T cell receptor beta chains from one sample, sequenced in a study of blood T cell repertoires in COVID-19. Data came from immunoSEQ multiplex PCR; TCRdb stores just in-frame clones and leaves some out. Here the sample spans about 90,000 clones, around 90% being singletons. Sequencing used peripheral blood. The receptors come from a woman aged 70-85 years with acute or convalescent COVID-19. The CDR3 runs from the conserved cysteine through the conserved F or W. The D gene is left open where the match is weak. Size is stated for part of the rows, as once, few or many counts, or as a class when the clone is expanded.

V: TRBV4-2
size: .
J: TRBJ2-1
D: TRBD2
DNA: TGTGCCAGCAGCCTCCAGCTAGGGCCTAGCGGGAACAATGAGCAGTTCTTC
CDR3: CASSLQLGPSGNNEQFF

V: TRBV27
size: .
J: TRBJ1-5
D: .
DNA: TGTGCCAGCAGTTTAATGGGGGGTCAGCCCCAGCATTTT
CDR3: CASSLMGGQPQHF

V: TRBV30
size: .
J: TRBJ2-2
D: TRBD1
DNA: TGTGCCTGGAGTGCGCCCGGGACAGAAAACACCGGGGAGCTGTTTTTT
CDR3: CAWSAPGTENTGELFF

V: TRBV15
size: .
J: TRBJ1-2
D: .
DNA: TGTGCCACCAGCAGAGATCCCGGGGACTATGGCTACACCTTC
CDR3: CATSRDPGDYGYTF

V: TRBV5-1
size: .
J: TRBJ2-5
D: .
DNA: TGCGCCAGCAGCTTGGGGGGCGTGAACCAAGAGACCCAGTACTTC
CDR3: CASSLGGVNQETQYF

V: TRBV5-1
size: .
J: TRBJ1-3
D: .
DNA: TGCGCCAGCAGCTTGTCGGGGGGCGATGGAAACACCATATATTTT
CDR3: CASSLSGGDGNTIYF

V: TRBV2
size: .
J: TRBJ2-3
D: .
DNA: TGTGCCAGCAGTGAACAGGGGTGGGCAGATACGCAGTATTTT
CDR3: CASSEQGWADTQYF

V: TRBV3-1/TRBV3-2
size: .
J: TRBJ2-5
D: TRBD2
DNA: TGTGCCAGCAGGCCCACGACTAGCGGGAGTCGAGAGACCCAGTACTTC
CDR3: CASRPTTSGSRETQYF

V: TRBV2
size: .
J: TRBJ1-4
D: TRBD1
DNA: TGTGCCAGCAGGTCGACAGGGGGCCTTTTCAAACTGTTTTTT
CDR3: CASRSTGGLFKLFF

V: TRBV5-1
size: .
J: TRBJ1-2
D: .
DNA: TGCGCCAGCAGCTTGGCCGAGGGAACGGATGGCTACACCTTC
CDR3: CASSLAEGTDGYTF

V: TRBV6-5
size: once
J: TRBJ1-3
D: .
DNA: TGTGCCAGCAGCTCCAGTCCTGGAAACACCATATATTTT
CDR3: CASSSSPGNTIYF

V: TRBV2
size: .
J: TRBJ2-5
D: TRBD1
DNA: TGTGCCAGCAGTCGGGACAGGCAAGAGACCCAGTACTTC
CDR3: CASSRDRQETQYF

V: TRBV6-2/TRBV6-3
size: .
J: TRBJ2-7
D: .
DNA: TGTGCCAGCAGTTACATCAACTACGAGCAGTACTTC
CDR3: CASSYINYEQYF

V: TRBV15
size: .
J: TRBJ2-5
D: .
DNA: TGTGCCACCAGCAGGCCTACAGGGATGGAGGACCAGTACTTC
CDR3: CATSRPTGMEDQYF

V: TRBV5-4
size: .
J: TRBJ2-1
D: .
DNA: TGTGCCAGCAGCGCCGACACAACGAGCGGGAATGAGCAGTTCTTC
CDR3: CASSADTTSGNEQFF

V: TRBV5-1
size: once
J: TRBJ2-5
D: TRBD2
DNA: TGCGCCAGCACCCAATCTCTAGCGGGGTCCCAAGAGACCCAGTACTTC
CDR3: CASTQSLAGSQETQYF

V: TRBV25-1
size: few
J: TRBJ1-3
D: TRBD1
DNA: TGTGCCAGCAGTGATCAGGGGGCGCGAGGAAACACCATATATTTT
CDR3: CASSDQGARGNTIYF

V: TRBV5-8
size: .
J: TRBJ1-1
D: .
DNA: TGTGCCAGCAGACTAGTTAACACTGAAGCTTTCTTT
CDR3: CASRLVNTEAFF

V: TRBV6-5
size: .
J: TRBJ1-2
D: TRBD1
DNA: TGTGCCAGCAGTCTTGGACAGGGGAACTATGGCTACACCTTC
CDR3: CASSLGQGNYGYTF

V: TRBV12-2
size: .
J: TRBJ2-2
D: .
DNA: TGTGCAAGTCGCTTGTTTAACGGGACATTGGAAACCGGGGAGCTGTTTTTT
CDR3: CASRLFNGTLETGELFF

V: TRBV20-1
size: .
J: TRBJ1-2
D: .
DNA: TGCAGTGCCAAGACAGCATATGGCTACACCTTC
CDR3: CSAKTAYGYTF

V: TRBV19
size: .
J: TRBJ1-2
D: .
DNA: TGTGCCAGTACTTATAACGGGGGCTATGGCTACACCTTC
CDR3: CASTYNGGYGYTF

V: TRBV30
size: few
J: TRBJ2-7
D: .
DNA: TGTGCCTGGAGCGCTGCGCCCAACTCCTACGAGCAGTACTTC
CDR3: CAWSAAPNSYEQYF

V: TRBV6-5
size: .
J: TRBJ2-3
D: TRBD2
DNA: TGTGCCAGCAGTTCCGGACTAGCGGTTGGGCGAGGTACGCAGTATTTT
CDR3: CASSSGLAVGRGTQYF

V: TRBV5-1
size: .
J: TRBJ1-3
D: .
DNA: TGCGCCAGCAGCGACCGTAGCTCCGGAAACACCATATATTTT
CDR3: CASSDRSSGNTIYF

V: TRBV6-1
size: few
J: TRBJ1-2
D: TRBD1
DNA: TGTGCCAGCAGTGGAAAGCCGGGACAGGGGGCTCGGGGCTACACCTTC
CDR3: CASSGKPGQGARGYTF

V: TRBV5-1
size: .
J: TRBJ2-1
D: TRBD2
DNA: TGCGCCAGCAGCATAGCGGGGGGGCGTATTGAGCAGTTCTTC
CDR3: CASSIAGGRIEQFF

V: TRBV7-6
size: once
J: TRBJ2-1
D: TRBD2
DNA: TGTGCCAGCAGCTTGCAACCGTTGACTAGCGGGTCATACAATGAGCAGTTCTTC
CDR3: CASSLQPLTSGSYNEQFF